Presented here are 10 T cell receptor beta chains from one specimen sequenced in a study of cytomegalovirus exposure and HLA in healthy donors. The study ran its PCR with 60 Vbeta and 13 Jbeta primers. Sequenced by immunoSEQ multiplex PCR; TCRdb stores in-frame clones only, minus some. The sample consists of fewer than 110,000 clones, about 80% of them appearing once. The sample consisted of PBMCs. The receptors shown here come from a man between 40 and 49 years old in good health and CMV-seronegative.

This clone has only one observation. This chain uses TRBV7-9 with TRBJ2-7; no definite D call. There are 13 residues in the CDR3. The germline V gene has CDR1 SEHNR and CDR2 FQNEAQ (reference sequence). This chain's CDR3 is CSSSTNDGHEQYV. The DNA of the CDR3 is TGTTCCAGCAGCACTAACGACGGACACGAGCAGTACGTC.

This clone was seen once. J is TRBJ2-5 and V is TRBV11-2; D might be TRBD1 (6 bases). This CDR3 is 12 amino acids long. Germline CDR1 reads SGHAT; CDR2 reads FQNNGV. Trimming cost V 4 bases and J 11 bases, with 14 bases left between them. The CDR3 sequence: CASSSIYREQYF. The CDR3 DNA follows: TGTGCCAGCAGCTCAATTTACAGGGAGCAGTACTTC.

The chain joins TRBV7-3 to TRBJ2-1, with a possible D match to TRBD2 (5 bases). Germline V lookup: CDR1 SGHTA, CDR2 FQGTGA. Trimming shortened V by 1 base and J by 1 base, and 8 bases separated the two germline ends. The CDR3 length is 15 residues. The CDR3 is CASSLSGGSYNEQFF. The CDR3 DNA sequence: TGTGCCAGCAGCTTAAGTGGCGGGTCCTACAATGAGCAGTTCTTC.

V usage is TRBV28 and J usage is TRBJ1-5, with D possibly matching TRBD1 (6 bases). V dropped 6 bases and J dropped 5 bases, with 20 bases sitting between them. Germline values: CDR1 MDHEN, CDR2 SYDVKM. The CDR3 loop spans 16 amino acids. This CDR3 is CASSGAAGGLDQPQHF. The CDR3 DNA reads as TGTGCCAGCAGCGGCGCTGCGGGGGGCTTAGATCAGCCCCAGCATTTT.

CDR3 sequence (DNA): TGTGCCAGCAGCCCCGTTAGCACCGGGGAGCTGTTTTTT. It encodes CASSPVSTGELFF. V is TRBV7-3 and J is TRBJ2-2, with D unresolved. The V and J ends lost 5 bases and 4 bases respectively, with 8 bases between them. This CDR3 spans 13 amino acids. The germline gives CDR1 SGHTA, CDR2 FQGTGA.

V usage is TRBV5-1 and J usage is TRBJ2-7, with D possibly being TRBD1 (6 bases). Trimming took 0 bases from V and 2 from J, leaving 12 bases between them. CDR1 and CDR2 from the germline V gene are SGHRS and YFSETQ. The CDR3 covers 15 residues. CDR3 in DNA: TGCGCCAGCAGCTTGGCGGCAGGGGCCACCTACGAGCAGTACTTC. This codes for CASSLAAGATYEQYF. Full variable domain (missing parts from reference TRBV5-1 and TRBJ2-7): KAGVTQTPRYLIKTRGQQVTLSCSPISGHRSVSWYQQTPGQGLQFLFEYFSETQRNKGNFPGRFSGRQFSNSRSEMNVSTLELGDSALYLCASSLAAGATYEQYFGPGTRLTVT.

V gene TRBV18 combines with J gene TRBJ1-5; 10 positions agree with TRBD1. CDR1 is KGHSH, CDR2 LQKENI, per germline. This CDR3 is 15 amino acids long. V shed 5 bases, J shed 2 bases, and the junction held 3 bases outside the gene matches. The CDR3 here is CASSIGTGGNQPQHF. DNA of the CDR3: TGTGCCAGCTCAATCGGGACAGGGGGCAATCAGCCCCAGCATTTT.

The sample holds a few counts of this clone. The rearrangement joins TRBV7-9 to TRBJ2-2; 10 bases map to TRBD1. This CDR3 is 14 amino acids long. Unmatched junction bases numbered 3, after V lost 6 bases and J lost 5 bases. CDR1 is SEHNR, CDR2 FQNEAQ, per germline (reference sequence). In nucleotides, the CDR3 is TGTGCCAGCAGAGGGACAGGGGAAACCGGGGAGCTGTTTTTT. It translates to CASRGTGETGELFF.

A single count supports this clone. The chain links TRBV4-1 to TRBJ2-5, with a tentative D call TRBD2 (5 bases). CDR1 MGHRA and CDR2 YSYEKL come from the germline V gene. This CDR3 is 15 amino acids long. V lost 4 bases to trimming and J lost 5 bases, with 17 bases between them. This chain's CDR3 is CASSLTVFGGETQYF. CDR3 coding DNA: TGCGCCAGCAGCCTAACAGTTTTTGGCGGGGAGACCCAGTACTTC.

The V call is TRBV1, the J call TRBJ2-3; TRBD1, the D gene given by the table, was not confirmed from the DNA. TRBV1 is listed as a pseudogene. CDR3 length equals 17 residues. The CDR3 protein is CTSSQRTGIILGDTQYF. DNA of the CDR3: TGCACCAGCAGCCAAAGGACAGGGATAATTCTAGGAGATACGCAGTATTTT.